A single TCR beta chain is shown here with its context. The data derive from a study of blood T cell repertoires in COVID-19. CDR3 size: 14 residues. V lost 10 bases to trimming and J lost 3 bases; unmatched junction nucleotides: 6. CDR1 and CDR2 from the germline V gene are ENHRY and SYGVKD. Measured with immunoSEQ multiplex PCR; TCRdb has only the in-frame clones, and not every one. The repertoire has tens of thousands of clones, 65% to 75% of them found once; the top ten carry approximately 30%. The sample comprised peripheral blood. The J gene is TRBJ1-1, the V gene TRBV10-3; TRBD1 aligns across 12 bases. The source of this sequence is a woman of 80 years or more with acute or convalescent COVID-19. CDR3 nucleotides: TGTGCCACGGGACAGGGGGCTGATTACACTGAAGCTTTCTTT. It yields the protein CATGQGADYTEAFF.